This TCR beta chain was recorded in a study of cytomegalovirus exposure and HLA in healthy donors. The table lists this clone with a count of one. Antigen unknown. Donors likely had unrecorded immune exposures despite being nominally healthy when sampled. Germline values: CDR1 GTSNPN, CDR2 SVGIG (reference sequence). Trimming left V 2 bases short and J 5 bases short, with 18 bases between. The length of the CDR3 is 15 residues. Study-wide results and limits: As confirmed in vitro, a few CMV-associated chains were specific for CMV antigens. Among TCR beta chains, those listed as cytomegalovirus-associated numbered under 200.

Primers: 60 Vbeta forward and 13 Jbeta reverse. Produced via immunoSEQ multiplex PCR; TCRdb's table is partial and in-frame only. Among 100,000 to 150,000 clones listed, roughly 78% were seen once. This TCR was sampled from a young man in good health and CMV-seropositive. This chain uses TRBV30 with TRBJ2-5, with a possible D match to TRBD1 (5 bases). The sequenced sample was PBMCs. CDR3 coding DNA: TGTGCCTGGAGTCGGACACCCTCTGCCTCGGAGACCCAGTACTTC. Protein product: CAWSRTPSASETQYF.